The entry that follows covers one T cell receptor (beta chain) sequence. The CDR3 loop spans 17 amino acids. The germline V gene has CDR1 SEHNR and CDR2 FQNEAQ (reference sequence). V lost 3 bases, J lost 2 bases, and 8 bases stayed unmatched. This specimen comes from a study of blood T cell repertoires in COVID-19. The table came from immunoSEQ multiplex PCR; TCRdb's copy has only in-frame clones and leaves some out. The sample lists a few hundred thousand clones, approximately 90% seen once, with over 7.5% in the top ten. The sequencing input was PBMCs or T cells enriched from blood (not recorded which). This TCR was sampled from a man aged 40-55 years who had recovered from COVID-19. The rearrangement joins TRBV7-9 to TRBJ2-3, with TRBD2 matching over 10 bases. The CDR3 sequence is CASSFTRTSGDTDTQYF. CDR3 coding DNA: TGTGCCAGCAGCTTCACCCGGACTAGCGGAGACACAGATACGCAGTATTTT.